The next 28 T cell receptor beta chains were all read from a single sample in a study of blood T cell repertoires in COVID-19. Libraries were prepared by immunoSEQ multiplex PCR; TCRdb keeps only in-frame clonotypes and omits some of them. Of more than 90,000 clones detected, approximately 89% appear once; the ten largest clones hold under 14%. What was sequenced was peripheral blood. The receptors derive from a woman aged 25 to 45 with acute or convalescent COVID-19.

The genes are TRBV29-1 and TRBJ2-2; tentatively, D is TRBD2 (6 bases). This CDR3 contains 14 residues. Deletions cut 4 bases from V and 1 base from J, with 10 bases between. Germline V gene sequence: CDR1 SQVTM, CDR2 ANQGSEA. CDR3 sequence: CSVAGLKNTGELFF. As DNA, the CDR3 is TGCAGCGTTGCGGGACTCAAGAACACCGGGGAGCTGTTTTTT.

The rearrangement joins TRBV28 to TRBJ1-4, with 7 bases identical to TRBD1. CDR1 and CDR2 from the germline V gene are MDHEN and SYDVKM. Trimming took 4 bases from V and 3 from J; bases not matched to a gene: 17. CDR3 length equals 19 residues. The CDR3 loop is CASSSPYRHHRGPNEKLFF. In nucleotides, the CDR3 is TGTGCCAGCAGTTCCCCCTATAGACATCACAGGGGACCTAATGAAAAACTGTTTTTT.

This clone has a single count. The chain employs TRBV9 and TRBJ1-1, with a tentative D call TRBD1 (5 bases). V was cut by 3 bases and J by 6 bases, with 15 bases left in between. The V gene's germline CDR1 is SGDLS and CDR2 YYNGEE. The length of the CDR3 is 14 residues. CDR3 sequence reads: CASSAHQGGAEAFF. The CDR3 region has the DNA TGTGCCAGCAGCGCACACCAGGGAGGCGCTGAAGCTTTCTTT.

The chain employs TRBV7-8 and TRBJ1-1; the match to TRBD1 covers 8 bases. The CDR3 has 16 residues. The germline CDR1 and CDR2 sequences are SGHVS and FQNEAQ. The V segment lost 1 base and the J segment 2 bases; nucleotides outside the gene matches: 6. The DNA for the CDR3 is TGTGCCAGCAGCTTAGAGGCGACAGGGGTTAACACTGAAGCTTTCTTT. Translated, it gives CASSLEATGVNTEAFF.

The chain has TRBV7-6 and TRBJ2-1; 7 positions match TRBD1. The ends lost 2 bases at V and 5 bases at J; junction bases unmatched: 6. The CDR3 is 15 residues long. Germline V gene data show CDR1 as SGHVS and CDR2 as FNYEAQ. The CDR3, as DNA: TGTGCCAGCAGCTTAACAGGGGAGTACGACAATGAGCAGTTCTTC. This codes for CASSLTGEYDNEQFF. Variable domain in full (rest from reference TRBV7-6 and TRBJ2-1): GAGVSQSPRYKVTKRGQDVALRCDPISGHVSLYWYRQALGQGPEFLTYFNYEAQQDKSGLPNDRFSAERPEGSISTLTIQRTEQRDSAMYRCASSLTGEYDNEQFFGPGTRLTVL.

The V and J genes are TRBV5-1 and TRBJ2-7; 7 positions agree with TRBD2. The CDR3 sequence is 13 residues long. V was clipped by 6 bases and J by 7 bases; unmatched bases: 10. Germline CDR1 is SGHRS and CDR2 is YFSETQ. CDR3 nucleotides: TGCGCCAGCACGGCGGGGGTCTCCTGGGAGCAGTACTTC. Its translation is CASTAGVSWEQYF.

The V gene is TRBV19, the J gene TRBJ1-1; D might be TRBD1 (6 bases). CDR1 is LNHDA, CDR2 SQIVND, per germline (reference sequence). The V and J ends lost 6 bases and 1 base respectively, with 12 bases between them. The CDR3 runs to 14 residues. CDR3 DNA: TGTGCCAGTAGAGTCGTACAGGGGAACACTGAAGCTTTCTTT. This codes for CASRVVQGNTEAFF.

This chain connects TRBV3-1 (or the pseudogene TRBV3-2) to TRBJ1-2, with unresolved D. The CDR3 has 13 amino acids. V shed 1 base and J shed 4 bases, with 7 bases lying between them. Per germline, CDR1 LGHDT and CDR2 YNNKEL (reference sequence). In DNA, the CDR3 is TGTGCCAGCAGCCAAGGACACTTCTATGGCTACACCTTC. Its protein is CASSQGHFYGYTF.

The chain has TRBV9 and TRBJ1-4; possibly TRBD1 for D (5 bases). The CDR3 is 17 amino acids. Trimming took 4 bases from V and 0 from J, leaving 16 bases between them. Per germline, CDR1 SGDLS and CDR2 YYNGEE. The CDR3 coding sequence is TGTGCCAGCAGCCCCCGGGCGGGGGGTCCAACTAATGAAAAACTGTTTTTT. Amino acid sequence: CASSPRAGGPTNEKLFF.

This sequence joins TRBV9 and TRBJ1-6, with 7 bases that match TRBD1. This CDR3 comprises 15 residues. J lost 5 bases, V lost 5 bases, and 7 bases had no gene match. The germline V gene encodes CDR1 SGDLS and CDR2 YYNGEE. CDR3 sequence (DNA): TGTGCCAGCAGTACTGGACAGGCAAATAATTCACCCCTCCACTTT. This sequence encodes CASSTGQANNSPLHF.

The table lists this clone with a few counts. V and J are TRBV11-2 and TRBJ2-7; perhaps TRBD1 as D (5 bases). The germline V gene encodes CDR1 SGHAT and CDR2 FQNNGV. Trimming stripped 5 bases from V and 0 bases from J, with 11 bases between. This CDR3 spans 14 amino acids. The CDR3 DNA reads TGTGCCAGCAGCCGACAGATGAGCTCCTACGAGCAGTACTTC. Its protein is CASSRQMSSYEQYF. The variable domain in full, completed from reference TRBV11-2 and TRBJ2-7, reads EAGVAQSPRYKIIEKRQSVAFWCNPISGHATLYWYQQILGQGPKLLIQFQNNGVVDDSQLPKDRFSAERLKGVDSTLKIQPAKLEDSAVYLCASSRQMSSYEQYFGPGTRLTVT.

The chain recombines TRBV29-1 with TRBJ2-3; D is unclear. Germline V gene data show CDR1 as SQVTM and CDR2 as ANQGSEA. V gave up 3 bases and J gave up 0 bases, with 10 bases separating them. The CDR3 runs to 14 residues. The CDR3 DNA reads TGCAGCGTTGAGGGTTGGGCTAGCACAGATACGCAGTATTTT. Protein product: CSVEGWASTDTQYF.

The CDR3: CASSYNGNTGELFF. CDR3 nucleotide sequence: TGTGCCAGCAGCTATAACGGGAACACCGGGGAGCTGTTTTTT. The rearrangement links TRBV6-5 to TRBJ2-2; no clear D gene. The V end was cut by 6 bases, the J end by 1 base, with 9 bases between. This CDR3 has 14 amino acids. Germline assignment: CDR1 MNHEY and CDR2 SVGAGI.

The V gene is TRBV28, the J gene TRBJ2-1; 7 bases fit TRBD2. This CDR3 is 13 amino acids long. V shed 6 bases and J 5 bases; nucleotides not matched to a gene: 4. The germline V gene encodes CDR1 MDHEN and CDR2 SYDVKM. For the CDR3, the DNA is TGTGCCAGCAGGTCGGGGGGAAACAATGAGCAGTTCTTC. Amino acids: CASRSGGNNEQFF.

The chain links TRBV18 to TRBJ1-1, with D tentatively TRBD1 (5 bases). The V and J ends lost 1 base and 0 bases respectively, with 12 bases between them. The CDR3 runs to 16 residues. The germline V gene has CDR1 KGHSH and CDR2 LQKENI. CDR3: CASSPQYLGLNTEAFF. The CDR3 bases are TGTGCCAGCTCACCACAGTACCTGGGGCTGAACACTGAAGCTTTCTTT.

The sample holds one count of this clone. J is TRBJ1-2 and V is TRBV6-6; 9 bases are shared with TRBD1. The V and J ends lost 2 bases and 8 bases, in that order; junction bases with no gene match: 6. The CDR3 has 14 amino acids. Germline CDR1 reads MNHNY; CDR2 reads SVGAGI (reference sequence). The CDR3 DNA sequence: TGTGCCAGCAGTTACGGGGGACAGGGAAGCGGCTACACCTTC. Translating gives CASSYGGQGSGYTF.

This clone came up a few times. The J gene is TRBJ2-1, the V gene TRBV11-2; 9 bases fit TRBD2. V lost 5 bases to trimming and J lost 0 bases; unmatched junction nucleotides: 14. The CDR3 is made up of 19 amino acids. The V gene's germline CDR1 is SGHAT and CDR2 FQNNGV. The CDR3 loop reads CASSPRSSGVFGSYNEQFF. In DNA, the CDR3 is TGTGCCAGCAGCCCCAGGTCTAGCGGGGTTTTTGGCTCCTACAATGAGCAGTTCTTC.

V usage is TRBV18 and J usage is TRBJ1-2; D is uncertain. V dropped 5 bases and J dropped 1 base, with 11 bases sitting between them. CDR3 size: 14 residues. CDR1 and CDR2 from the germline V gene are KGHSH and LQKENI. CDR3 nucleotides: TGTGCCAGCTCAGCGGCTTTCCTTAACTATGGCTACACCTTC. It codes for CASSAAFLNYGYTF.

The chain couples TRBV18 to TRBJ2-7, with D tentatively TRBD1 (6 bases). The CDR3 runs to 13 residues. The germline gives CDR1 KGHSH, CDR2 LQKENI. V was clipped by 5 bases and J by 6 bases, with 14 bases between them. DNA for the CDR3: TGTGCCAGCTCAGAACAGGGCACTACCGAGCAGTACTTC. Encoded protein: CASSEQGTTEQYF.

DNA for the CDR3: TGTGCCAGCAGTTTGGATCCCCAGGGGGAAAAACTGTTTTTT. This encodes CASSLDPQGEKLFF. This chain uses TRBV28 with TRBJ1-4; weak D call: TRBD1 (6 bases). This CDR3 is 14 amino acids long. Trimming cost V 3 bases and J 8 bases, with 13 bases left between them. The germline CDR1 and CDR2 sequences are MDHEN and SYDVKM.

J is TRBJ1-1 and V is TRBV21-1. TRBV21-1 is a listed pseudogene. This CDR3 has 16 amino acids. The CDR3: CASSKVPREGNTEAFF. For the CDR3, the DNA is TGTGCCAGCAGCAAAGTACCAAGGGAGGGGAACACTGAAGCTTTCTTT.

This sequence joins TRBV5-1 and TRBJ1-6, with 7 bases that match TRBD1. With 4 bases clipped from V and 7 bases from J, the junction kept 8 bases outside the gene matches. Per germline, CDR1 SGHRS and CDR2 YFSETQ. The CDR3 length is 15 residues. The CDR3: CASSPEGQLNSPLHF. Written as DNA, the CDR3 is TGCGCCAGCAGCCCGGAGGGACAGTTGAATTCACCCCTCCACTTT.

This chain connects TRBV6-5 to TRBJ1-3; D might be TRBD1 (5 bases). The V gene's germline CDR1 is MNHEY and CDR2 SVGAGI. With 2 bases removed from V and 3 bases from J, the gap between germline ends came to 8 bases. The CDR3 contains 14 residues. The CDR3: CASSYGQGGNTIYF. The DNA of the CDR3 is TGTGCCAGCAGTTACGGGCAGGGTGGAAACACCATATATTTT.

CDR3 residues: CASSNPPDDRESWNQPQHF. DNA for the CDR3: TGTGCCAGCAGCAATCCCCCCGATGACAGGGAATCGTGGAATCAGCCCCAGCATTTT. This sequence joins TRBV21-1 and TRBJ1-5; TRBD1 reflects the table's D call only, with no check against the DNA. TRBV21-1 is tagged as a pseudogene. The CDR3 covers 19 residues.

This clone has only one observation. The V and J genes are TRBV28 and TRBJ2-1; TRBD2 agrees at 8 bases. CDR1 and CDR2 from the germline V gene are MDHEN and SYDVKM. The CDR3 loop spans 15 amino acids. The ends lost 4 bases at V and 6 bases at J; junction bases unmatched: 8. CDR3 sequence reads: CASSYGTSSTNEQFF. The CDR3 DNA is TGTGCCAGCAGTTACGGGACTAGTAGTACCAATGAGCAGTTCTTC.

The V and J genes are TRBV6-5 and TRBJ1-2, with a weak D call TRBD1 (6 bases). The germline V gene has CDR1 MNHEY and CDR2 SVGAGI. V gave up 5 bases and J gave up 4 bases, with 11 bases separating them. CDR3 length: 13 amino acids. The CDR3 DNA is TGTGCCAGCAGTCGGACAGAAGGCTATGGCTACACCTTC. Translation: CASSRTEGYGYTF.

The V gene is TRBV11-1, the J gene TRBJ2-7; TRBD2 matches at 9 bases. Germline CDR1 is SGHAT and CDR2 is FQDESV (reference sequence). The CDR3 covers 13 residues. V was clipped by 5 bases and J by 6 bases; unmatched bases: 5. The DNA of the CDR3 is TGTGCCAGCAGCGCCGGACTAGCGCGCGAGCAGTACTTC. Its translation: CASSAGLAREQYF.

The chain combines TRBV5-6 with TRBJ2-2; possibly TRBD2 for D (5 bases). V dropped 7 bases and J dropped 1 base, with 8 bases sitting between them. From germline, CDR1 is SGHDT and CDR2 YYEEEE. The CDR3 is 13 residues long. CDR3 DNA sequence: TGTGCCAGCGGAGGCGGGAACACCGGGGAGCTGTTTTTT. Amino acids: CASGGGNTGELFF. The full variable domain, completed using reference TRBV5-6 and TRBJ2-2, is DAGVTQSPTHLIKTRGQQVTLRCSPKSGHDTVSWYQQALGQGPQFIFQYYEEEERQRGNFPDRFSGHQFPNYSSELNVNALLLGDSALYLCASGGGNTGELFFGEGSRLTVL.